The clone carrying this T cell receptor beta chain was counted between two and nine times. Its antigen remains unknown. Combining a sample-barcoded 5' primer with a J-beta primer mix, a second PCR ran for roughly 6 to 11 cycles. TCRdb reprocessed the 5' RACE reads with MiXCR, giving one entry per CDR3 protein. The sample contains over 1.5 million distinct CDR3 sequences, roughly 49% of which appear only once. Trimming took 3 bases from V and 8 from J, leaving 20 bases between them. The germline V gene encodes CDR1 SGHRS and CDR2 YFSETQ. There are 15 residues in the CDR3. The source of the sample is a study of blood T cells in healthy people across ages. General study findings and limits: More naive CD4+ cells and higher diversity were found in long-lived than in aged donors.

Material: blood. This sequence originates from a woman aged 40-49 years in good health. V usage is TRBV5-1 and J usage is TRBJ1-2; the D is unclear. The DNA of the CDR3 is TGCGCCAGCAGCTCGGAGGGAGCCTCCTCCGCCGGCTACACCTTC. It encodes CASSSEGASSAGYTF.